This T cell receptor (beta chain) was sequenced in a study of T cells in Graves' hyperthyroidism and ophthalmopathy. RNA transcripts provided the source from which TCR beta CDR3 regions were amplified. HTBI primers drove first-round RT-PCR of the TCR CDR3. TCRdb re-analysed the multiplex PCR reads in MiXCR, keeping a single row per CDR3 protein. The sample holds hundreds of thousands of distinct CDR3 sequences, around 39% seen once. Trimming left V 5 bases short and J 0 bases short, with 13 bases between. Germline-derived CDR1 and CDR2 are SQVTM and ANQGSEA. The CDR3 contains 14 residues. Disease duration under 2 months; hyperthyroidism patients were aged 18 to 65. This clonotype was detected many times.

This clonotype was sampled from a young man with Graves' hyperthyroidism. Sequencing was performed on blood. This sequence joins TRBV29-1 and TRBJ2-5, with D perhaps TRBD2 (6 bases). This chain's CDR3 is CSVYTGGYQETQYF. CDR3 DNA sequence: TGCAGCGTTTATACAGGAGGGTACCAAGAGACCCAGTACTTC.